The clone carrying this TCR beta chain came up many times. Its antigen remains unidentified. TCRdb independently ran MiXCR on the 5' RACE reads; one entry per CDR3 protein. The sample includes approximately 150,000 distinct CDR3 sequences, 30% to 40% of them seen just once. These data belong to a study of CD8 T cells in ankylosing spondylitis. General observations from the study: Among TCR beta sequences, a motif of eight highly homologous variants appeared characteristic of ankylosing spondylitis blood. It was reported that disease-linked clones were significantly enriched in matched ankylosing spondylitis synovial fluid.

The CDR3 has 14 amino acids. Trimming shortened V by 4 bases and J by 0 bases, and 9 bases separated the two germline ends. Germline values: CDR1 SGHRS, CDR2 YFSETQ. The sample taken for sequencing was synovial fluid, either unsorted or a sorted T cell fraction (not recorded which). The chain uses TRBV5-1 and TRBJ2-3; D is uncertain. The sequence came from a male donor with ankylosing spondylitis. CDR3 in amino acids: CASSVPTSTDTQYF. CDR3 sequence (DNA): TGCGCCAGCAGCGTACCGACCAGCACAGATACGCAGTATTTT. The whole variable domain, filled in from reference TRBV5-1 and TRBJ2-3, reads KAGVTQTPRYLIKTRGQQVTLSCSPISGHRSVSWYQQTPGQGLQFLFEYFSETQRNKGNFPGRFSGRQFSNSRSEMNVSTLELGDSALYLCASSVPTSTDTQYFGPGTRLTVL.